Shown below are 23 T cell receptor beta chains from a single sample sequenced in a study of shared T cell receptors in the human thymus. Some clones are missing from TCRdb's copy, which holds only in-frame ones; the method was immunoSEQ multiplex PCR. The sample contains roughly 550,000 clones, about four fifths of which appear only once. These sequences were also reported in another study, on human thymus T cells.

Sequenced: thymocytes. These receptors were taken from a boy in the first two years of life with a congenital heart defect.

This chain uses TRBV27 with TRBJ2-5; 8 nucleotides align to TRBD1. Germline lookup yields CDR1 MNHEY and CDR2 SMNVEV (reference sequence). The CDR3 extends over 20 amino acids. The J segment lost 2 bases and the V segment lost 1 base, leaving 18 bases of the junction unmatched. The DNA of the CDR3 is TGTGCCAGCAGTTTATGGGGACAGGCGTTGGGTGGGAGAGGGCAAGAGACCCAGTACTTC. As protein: CASSLWGQALGGRGQETQYF.

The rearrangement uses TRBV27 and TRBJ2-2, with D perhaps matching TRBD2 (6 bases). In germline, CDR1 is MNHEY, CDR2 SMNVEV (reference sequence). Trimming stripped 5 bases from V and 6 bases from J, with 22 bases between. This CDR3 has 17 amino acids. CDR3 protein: CASSPHPRLVKAGELFF. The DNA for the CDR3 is TGTGCCAGCAGTCCCCACCCCCGACTAGTAAAGGCCGGGGAGCTGTTTTTT.

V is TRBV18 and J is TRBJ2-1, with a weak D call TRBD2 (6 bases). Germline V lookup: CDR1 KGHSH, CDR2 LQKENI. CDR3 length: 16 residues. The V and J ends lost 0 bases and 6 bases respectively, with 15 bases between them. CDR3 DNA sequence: TGTGCCAGCTCACCACCGCGGGGCGCCGGGATCAATGAGCAGTTCTTC. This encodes CASSPPRGAGINEQFF.

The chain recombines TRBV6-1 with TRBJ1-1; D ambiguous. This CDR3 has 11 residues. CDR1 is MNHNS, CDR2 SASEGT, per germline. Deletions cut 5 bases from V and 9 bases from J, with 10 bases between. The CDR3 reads CASSPQAKAFF. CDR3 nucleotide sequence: TGTGCCAGCAGTCCGCAAGCAAAAGCTTTCTTT.

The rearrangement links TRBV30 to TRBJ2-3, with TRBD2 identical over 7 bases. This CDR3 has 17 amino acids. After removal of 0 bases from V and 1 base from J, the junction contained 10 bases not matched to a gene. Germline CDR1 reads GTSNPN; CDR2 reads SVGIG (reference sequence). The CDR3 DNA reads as TGTGCCTGGAGTGTCCGGGAGGCAAAGGCTGGCACAGATACGCAGTATTTT. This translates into CAWSVREAKAGTDTQYF.

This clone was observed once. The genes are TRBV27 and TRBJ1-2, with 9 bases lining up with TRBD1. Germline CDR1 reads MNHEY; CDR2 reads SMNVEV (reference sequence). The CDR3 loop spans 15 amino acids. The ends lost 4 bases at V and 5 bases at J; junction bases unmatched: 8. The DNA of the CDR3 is TGTGCCAGCAGTTCGCGGGACAGGGAACGGTATGGCTACACCTTC. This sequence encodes CASSSRDRERYGYTF.

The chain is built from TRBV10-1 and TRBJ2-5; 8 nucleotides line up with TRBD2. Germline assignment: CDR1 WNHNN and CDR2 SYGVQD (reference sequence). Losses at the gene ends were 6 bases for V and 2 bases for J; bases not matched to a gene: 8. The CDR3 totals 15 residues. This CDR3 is CASSELADPQETQYF. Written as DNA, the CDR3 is TGCGCCAGCAGCGAACTAGCGGACCCTCAAGAGACCCAGTACTTC.

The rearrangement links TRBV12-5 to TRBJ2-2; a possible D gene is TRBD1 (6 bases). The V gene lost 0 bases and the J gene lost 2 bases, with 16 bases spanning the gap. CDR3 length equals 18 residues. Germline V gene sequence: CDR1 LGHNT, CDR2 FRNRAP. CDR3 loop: CASGLVGVQGYNTGELFF. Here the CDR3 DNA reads TGTGCTAGTGGTTTGGTAGGGGTACAGGGTTATAACACCGGGGAGCTGTTTTTT.

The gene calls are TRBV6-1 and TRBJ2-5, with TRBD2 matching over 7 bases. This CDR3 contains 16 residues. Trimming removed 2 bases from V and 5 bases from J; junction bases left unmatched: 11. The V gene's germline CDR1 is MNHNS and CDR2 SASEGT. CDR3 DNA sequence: TGTGCCAGCAGTGAACGGGCCGCGGGAGCGCGGGAGACCCAGTACTTC. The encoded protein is CASSERAAGARETQYF.

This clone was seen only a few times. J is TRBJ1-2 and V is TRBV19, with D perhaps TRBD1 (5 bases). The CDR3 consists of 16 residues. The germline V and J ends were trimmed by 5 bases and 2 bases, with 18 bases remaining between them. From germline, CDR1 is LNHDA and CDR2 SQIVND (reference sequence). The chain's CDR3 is CASSERPGKMNYGYTF. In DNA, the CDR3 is TGTGCCAGTAGTGAACGTCCAGGGAAAATGAACTATGGCTACACCTTC.

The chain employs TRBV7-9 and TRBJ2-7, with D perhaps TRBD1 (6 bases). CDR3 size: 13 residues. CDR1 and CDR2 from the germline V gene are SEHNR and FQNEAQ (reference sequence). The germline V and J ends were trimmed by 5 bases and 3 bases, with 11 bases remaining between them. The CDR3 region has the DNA TGTGCCAGCAGCGGGGGCGGGTTCTACGAGCAGTACTTC. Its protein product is CASSGGGFYEQYF.

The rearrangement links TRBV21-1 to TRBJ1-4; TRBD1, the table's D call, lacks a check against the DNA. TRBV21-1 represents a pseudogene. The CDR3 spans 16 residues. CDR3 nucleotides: TGTGCCAGCAGCAAAACGGGGTACAGGGGGCGGGAAAAACTGTTTTTT. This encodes CASSKTGYRGREKLFF.

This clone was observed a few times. DNA for the CDR3: TGTGCCAGCAGCGCGAACAGGGCGGATTACAATGAGCAGTTCTTC. The encoded protein is CASSANRADYNEQFF. The V and J genes are TRBV7-8 and TRBJ2-1; TRBD1 is a possible D gene (6 bases). Germline lookup yields CDR1 SGHVS and CDR2 FQNEAQ. The CDR3 sequence is 15 residues long. V was pared by 5 bases and J by 4 bases, with 15 bases between. The full variable domain, rest sourced from reference TRBV7-8 and TRBJ2-1, is GAGVSQSPRYKVAKRGQDVALRCDPISGHVSLFWYQQALGQGPEFLTYFQNEAQLDKSGLPSDRFFAERPEGSVSTLKIQRTQQEDSAVYLCASSANRADYNEQFFGPGTRLTVL.

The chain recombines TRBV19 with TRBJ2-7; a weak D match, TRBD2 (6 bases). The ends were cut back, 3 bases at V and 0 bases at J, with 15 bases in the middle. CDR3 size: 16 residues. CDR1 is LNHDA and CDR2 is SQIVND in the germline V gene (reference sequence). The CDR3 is CASSISLSGFSYEQYF. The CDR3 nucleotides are TGTGCCAGTAGTATCTCCCTAAGCGGGTTCTCCTACGAGCAGTACTTC.

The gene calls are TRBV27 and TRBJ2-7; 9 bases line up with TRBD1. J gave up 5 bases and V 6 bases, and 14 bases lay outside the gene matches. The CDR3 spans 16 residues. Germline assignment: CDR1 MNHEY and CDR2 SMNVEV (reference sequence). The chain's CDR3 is CASSGSYRGRENEQYF. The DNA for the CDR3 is TGTGCCAGCAGCGGATCTTACAGGGGGCGCGAGAACGAGCAGTACTTC.

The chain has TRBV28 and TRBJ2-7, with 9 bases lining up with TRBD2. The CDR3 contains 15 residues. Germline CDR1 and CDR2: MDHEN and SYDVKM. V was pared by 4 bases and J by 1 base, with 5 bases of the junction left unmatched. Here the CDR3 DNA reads TGTGCCAGCAGTTCCTCTAGCGGGACTTCCTACGAGCAGTACTTC. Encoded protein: CASSSSSGTSYEQYF.

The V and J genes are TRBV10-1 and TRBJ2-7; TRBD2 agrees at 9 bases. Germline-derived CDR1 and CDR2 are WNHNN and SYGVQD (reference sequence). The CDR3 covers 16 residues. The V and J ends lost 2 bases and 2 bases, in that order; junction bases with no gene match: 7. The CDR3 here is CASSEGRVAGAYEQYF. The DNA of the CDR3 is TGCGCCAGCAGTGAGGGTAGGGTAGCGGGAGCCTACGAGCAGTACTTC.

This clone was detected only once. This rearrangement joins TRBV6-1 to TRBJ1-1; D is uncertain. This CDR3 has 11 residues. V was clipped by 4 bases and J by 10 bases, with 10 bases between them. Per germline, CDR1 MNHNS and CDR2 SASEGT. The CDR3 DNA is TGTGCCAGCAGTGCCTTCGGGGTAGCTTTCTTT. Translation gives CASSAFGVAFF.

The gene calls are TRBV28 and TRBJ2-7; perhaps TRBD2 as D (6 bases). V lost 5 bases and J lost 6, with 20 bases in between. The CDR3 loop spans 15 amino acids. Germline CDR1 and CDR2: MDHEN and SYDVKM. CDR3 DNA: TGTGCCAGCAGTCCCCCCCGCGGAGGGCCGGTCGAGCAGTACTTC. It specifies CASSPPRGGPVEQYF.

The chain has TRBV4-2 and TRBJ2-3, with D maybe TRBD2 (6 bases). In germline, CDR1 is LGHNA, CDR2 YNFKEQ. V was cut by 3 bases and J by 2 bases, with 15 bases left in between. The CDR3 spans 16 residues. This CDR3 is CASSQGTDGATDTQYF. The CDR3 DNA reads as TGTGCCAGCAGCCAGGGGACTGACGGGGCCACAGATACGCAGTATTTT.

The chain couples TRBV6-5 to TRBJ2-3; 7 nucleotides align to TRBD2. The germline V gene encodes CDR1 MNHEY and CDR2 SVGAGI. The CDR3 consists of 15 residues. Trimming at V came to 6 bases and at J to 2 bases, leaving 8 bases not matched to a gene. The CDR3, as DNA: TGTGCCAGCAGCAGCCCAGCGGGGTACACAGATACGCAGTATTTT. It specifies CASSSPAGYTDTQYF.

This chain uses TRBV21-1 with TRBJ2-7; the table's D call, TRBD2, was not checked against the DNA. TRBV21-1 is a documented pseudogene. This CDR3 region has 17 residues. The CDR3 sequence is CASSLRDLAGGKLEQYF. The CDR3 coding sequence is TGTGCCAGCAGCTTAAGGGACTTAGCGGGAGGGAAGCTCGAGCAGTACTTC.

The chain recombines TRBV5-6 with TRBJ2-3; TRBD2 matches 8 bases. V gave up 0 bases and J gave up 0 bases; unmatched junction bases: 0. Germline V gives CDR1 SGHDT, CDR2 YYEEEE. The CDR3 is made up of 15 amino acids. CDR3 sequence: CASSLAGGSTDTQYF. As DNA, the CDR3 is TGTGCCAGCAGCTTGGCGGGAGGGAGCACAGATACGCAGTATTTT.